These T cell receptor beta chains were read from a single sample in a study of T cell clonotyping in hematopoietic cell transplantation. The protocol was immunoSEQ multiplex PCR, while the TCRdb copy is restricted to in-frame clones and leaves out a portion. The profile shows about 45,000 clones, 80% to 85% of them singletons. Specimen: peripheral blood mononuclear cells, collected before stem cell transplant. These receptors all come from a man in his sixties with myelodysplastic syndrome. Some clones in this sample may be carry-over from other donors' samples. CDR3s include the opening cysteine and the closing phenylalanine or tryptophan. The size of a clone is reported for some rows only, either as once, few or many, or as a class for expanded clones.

CDR3aa: CASSDYSTGDIQPQHF; len: 16; v_gene: TRBV6-1; j_gene: TRBJ1-5; abundance: .
CDR3aa: CASSIGPGVTEAFF; len: 14; v_gene: TRBV19; j_gene: TRBJ1-1; abundance: .
CDR3aa: CSVAQGDYYGYTF; len: 13; v_gene: TRBV29-1; j_gene: TRBJ1-2; abundance: .
CDR3aa: CASRNRYEQYF; len: 11; v_gene: TRBV6-5; j_gene: TRBJ2-7; abundance: .
CDR3aa: CASSLGARQGAGETQYF; len: 17; v_gene: TRBV11-2; j_gene: TRBJ2-5; abundance: .
CDR3aa: CASGYGGNGNTIYF; len: 14; v_gene: TRBV12-5; j_gene: TRBJ1-3; abundance: .
CDR3aa: CASSPTRALNTEAFF; len: 15; v_gene: TRBV25-1; j_gene: TRBJ1-1; abundance: .
CDR3aa: CASSVQGSQETQYF; len: 14; v_gene: TRBV4-1; j_gene: TRBJ2-5; abundance: .
CDR3aa: CASSLGSNRNTEAFF; len: 15; v_gene: TRBV7-2; j_gene: TRBJ1-1; abundance: few
CDR3aa: CASSLKTGYGYTF; len: 13; v_gene: TRBV18; j_gene: TRBJ1-2; abundance: once